The clone carrying this T cell receptor (beta chain) was counted once. The V end lost 5 bases, the J end lost 5 bases, and 11 bases lay between the germline ends. The CDR3 runs to 13 residues. Per germline, CDR1 MNHEY and CDR2 SMNVEV (reference sequence). This sample stems from a study of T cell changes during pregnancy in multiple sclerosis. The data were produced by immunoSEQ multiplex PCR, yet TCRdb's version contains in-frame clones alone and is incomplete. The sample carries about 110,000 clones, more than 85% recorded once. The chain uses TRBV27 and TRBJ2-3; D is undetermined. The input for sequencing was peripheral blood, taken in the third trimester of pregnancy. The sequence was obtained from a female donor with multiple sclerosis, enrolled in a pregnancy study. DNA of the CDR3: TGTGCCAGCAGTCTCCAACTCGGAGATACGCAGTATTTT. Its translation: CASSLQLGDTQYF.